This T cell receptor beta chain stems from a study of blood T cell repertoires in COVID-19. Study at large: Sample material is recorded as cDNA or gDNA derived from T cells, B-cell-depleted T cells, or PBMCs.

Germline assignment: CDR1 SGHRS and CDR2 YFSETQ. Trimming took 4 bases from V and 1 from J; bases not matched to a gene: 13. The CDR3 extends over 18 amino acids. This table comes from immunoSEQ multiplex PCR, and its TCRdb copy is limited to in-frame clones, with some not included. The data show more than 70,000 clones, 80% to 90% seen once. J is TRBJ1-3 and V is TRBV5-1; TRBD1 aligns across 8 bases. The sequence derives from a man aged 60 to 69 with acute or convalescent COVID-19. Sequencing was done on a sample of peripheral blood. CDR3 DNA sequence: TGCGCCAGCAGCCAGAGAGCCGGACAGGGACAATCTGGAAACACCATATATTTT. This gives the protein CASSQRAGQGQSGNTIYF.